The 20 T cell receptor beta chains in this list originate from one sample, sequenced in a study of circulating tumor DNA in untreated peripheral T-cell lymphoma. Libraries were prepared by immunoSEQ multiplex PCR; TCRdb keeps only in-frame clonotypes and omits some of them. The sample consists of 500 or so clones, over 85% of them appearing once. Sequences were obtained from cell-free DNA from blood serum. The receptors shown here come from a human donor with peripheral T-cell lymphoma.

The chain links TRBV5-1 to TRBJ2-5; 8 nucleotides match TRBD2. The J call is uncertain, as TRBJ2-7 better fits the DNA end. The V gene's germline CDR1 is SGHRS and CDR2 YFSETQ. This CDR3 contains 15 residues. CDR3 loop: CASSFGTRESYEQYF. CDR3 coding DNA: TGCGCCAGCAGCTTCGGGACTAGGGAGTCCTACGAGCAGTACTTC.

V gene TRBV18 combines with J gene TRBJ2-7, with 8 bases matching TRBD2. The CDR3 is 16 amino acids. Germline V gives CDR1 KGHSH, CDR2 LQKENI. The V and J ends lost 0 bases and 3 bases, in that order; junction bases with no gene match: 7. CDR3 sequence reads: CASSPPRRGADYEQYV. The CDR3 DNA is TGTGCCAGCTCACCACCGAGGCGGGGGGCCGACTACGAGCAGTACGTC.

J is TRBJ2-7 and V is TRBV7-8, with D possibly being TRBD1 (6 bases). The CDR3 loop spans 14 amino acids. Germline V gene data show CDR1 as SGHVS and CDR2 as FQNEAQ. Trimming removed 1 base from V and 7 bases from J, with 14 bases in between. The CDR3 spells CASSLDQGWSEQYF. Written as DNA, the CDR3 is TGTGCCAGCAGCTTAGACCAGGGGTGGAGTGAGCAGTACTTC.

This clone was seen a single time. The chain combines TRBV7-7 with TRBJ2-6; D might be TRBD2 (5 bases). CDR3 length: 18 amino acids. V shed 3 bases and J shed 5 bases, with 20 bases lying between them. Per germline, CDR1 SSHAT and CDR2 FNYEAQ (reference sequence). CDR3: CASSFVGVPQSRANVLTF. The DNA of the CDR3 is TGTGCCAGCAGCTTCGTGGGAGTGCCACAAAGTCGGGCCAACGTCCTGACTTTC.

V usage is TRBV20-1 and J usage is TRBJ1-1; D unclear. With 4 bases removed from V and 5 bases from J, the gap between germline ends came to 8 bases. Germline assignment: CDR1 DFQATT and CDR2 SNEGSKA (reference sequence). The CDR3 sequence is 11 residues long. This chain's CDR3 is CSAISLTEAFF. The DNA for the CDR3 is TGCAGTGCTATCTCCTTGACTGAAGCTTTCTTT.

This clone was observed a few times. This chain joins TRBV19 and TRBJ1-3; a weak D match, TRBD1 (5 bases). The CDR3 extends over 14 amino acids. V was trimmed by 7 bases and J by 2 bases, leaving 12 bases between them. Germline values: CDR1 LNHDA, CDR2 SQIVND (reference sequence). As DNA, the CDR3 is TGTGCCAGTACCATCGGGGGAACTGGAAACACCATATATTTT. Its protein product is CASTIGGTGNTIYF.

V gene TRBV2 combines with J gene TRBJ2-7; 8 nucleotides align to TRBD1. The ends lost 11 bases at V and 4 bases at J; junction bases unmatched: 7. This CDR3 contains 12 residues. In germline, CDR1 is SNHLY, CDR2 FYNNEI. CDR3 sequence reads: CARGDRGYEQYF. The DNA for the CDR3 is TGTGCCCGGGGAGACAGGGGATACGAGCAGTACTTC. Based on the CDR3 plus reference TRBV2 and TRBJ2-7, the full variable domain is EPEVTQTPSHQVTQMGQEVILRCVPISNHLYFYWYRQILGQKVEFLVSFYNNEISEKSEIFDDQFSVERPDGSNFTLKIRSTKLEDSAMYFCARGDRGYEQYFGPGTRLTVT.

V and J are TRBV28 and TRBJ2-1; 8 bases match TRBD2. This CDR3 has 15 amino acids. J gave up 7 bases and V 5 bases, and 10 bases lay outside the gene matches. Germline V gene lookup returns CDR1 MDHEN and CDR2 SYDVKM. CDR3 protein: CASSPPGLVANEQFF. The CDR3 region has the DNA TGTGCCAGCAGTCCGCCGGGACTAGTGGCTAATGAGCAGTTCTTC.

This CDR3 reads CASSIGTGSVAFF. The CDR3 DNA reads TGTGCCAGTAGTATCGGGACAGGGTCGGTAGCTTTCTTT. This chain joins TRBV19 and TRBJ1-1; TRBD1 aligns across 9 bases. Trimming cost V 3 bases and J 10 bases; bases outside gene matches: 6. The germline V gene has CDR1 LNHDA and CDR2 SQIVND (reference sequence). CDR3 length: 13 amino acids.

The chain couples TRBV27 to TRBJ2-7, with D perhaps given as TRBD1 or TRBD2 (5 bases each). Germline-derived CDR1 and CDR2 are MNHEY and SMNVEV (reference sequence). The CDR3 runs 13 residues. V lost 8 bases to trimming and J lost 0 bases, with 11 bases between them. The CDR3 reads CASWDVDSYEQYF. CDR3 nucleotides: TGTGCCAGCTGGGACGTTGACTCCTACGAGCAGTACTTC.

This clone was observed a handful of times. This rearrangement joins TRBV9 to TRBJ1-1; D is uncertain. V lost 4 bases and J lost 1, with 8 bases in between. The CDR3 extends over 13 amino acids. Germline V gene sequence: CDR1 SGDLS, CDR2 YYNGEE. This CDR3 reads CASSLGWNTEAFF. In DNA, the CDR3 is TGTGCCAGCAGCTTAGGGTGGAACACTGAAGCTTTCTTT. Supplemented by reference TRBV9 and TRBJ1-1, the full variable domain reads DSGVTQTPKHLITATGQRVTLRCSPRSGDLSVYWYQQSLDQGLQFLIQYYNGEERAKGNILERFSAQQFPDLHSELNLSSLELGDSALYFCASSLGWNTEAFFGQGTRLTVV.

The chain couples TRBV5-6 to TRBJ2-1, with TRBD2 identical over 12 bases. CDR1 SGHDT and CDR2 YYEEEE come from the germline V gene. This CDR3 has 17 residues. J gave up 0 bases and V 4 bases, and 5 bases lay outside the gene matches. The DNA for the CDR3 is TGTGCCAGCAGCCCTCAGACTAGCGGGGGCTCCTACAATGAGCAGTTCTTC. Protein sequence: CASSPQTSGGSYNEQFF.

The gene calls are TRBV25-1 and TRBJ1-4, with 7 nucleotides matching TRBD1. The CDR3 extends over 14 amino acids. Germline CDR1 MGHDK, CDR2 SYGVNS. The V and J ends lost 1 base and 6 bases, in that order; junction bases with no gene match: 2. CDR3 bases: TGTGCCAGCAGTGAATTCAGGGGGTATGAAAAACTGTTTTTT. This gives the protein CASSEFRGYEKLFF.

This chain joins TRBV10-3 and TRBJ1-2, with 9 bases lining up with TRBD1. This CDR3 region has 16 residues. V dropped 5 bases and J dropped 8; count of bases not matched to a gene: 15. Germline V lookup: CDR1 ENHRY, CDR2 SYGVKD. CDR3 DNA sequence: TGTGCCATCAGTTTCCGGGGACAGGGATCGATGGGAGGCTACACCTTC. This encodes CAISFRGQGSMGGYTF.

The chain employs TRBV4-1 and TRBJ2-7; 9 positions match TRBD2. V was pared by 2 bases and J by 0 bases, with 8 bases of the junction left unmatched. The CDR3 length is 17 residues. In germline, CDR1 is MGHRA, CDR2 YSYEKL. The CDR3 here is CASSQQYGTSNSYEQYF. Here the CDR3 DNA reads TGCGCCAGCAGCCAACAATACGGGACTAGCAACTCCTACGAGCAGTACTTC.

The chain carries TRBV28 and TRBJ2-7, with 11 nucleotides matching TRBD2. The CDR3 has 14 residues. V lost 3 bases, J lost 5 bases, and 3 bases stayed unmatched. Looked up from germline, CDR1 is MDHEN and CDR2 is SYDVKM. CDR3 nucleotides: TGTGCCAGCAGTTTGGCACTAGCGGGAGACGAGCAGTACTTC. Translated, it gives CASSLALAGDEQYF. The full variable domain, completed using reference TRBV28 and TRBJ2-7, is DVKVTQSSRYLVKRTGEKVFLECVQDMDHENMFWYRQDPGLGLRLIYFSYDVKMKEKGDIPEGYSVSREKKERFSLILESASTNQTSMYLCASSLALAGDEQYFGPGTRLTVT.

V is TRBV10-1 and J is TRBJ1-1; TRBD1 agrees at 9 bases. The germline CDR1 and CDR2 sequences are WNHNN and SYGVQD (reference sequence). The CDR3 sequence is 15 residues long. Unmatched junction bases numbered 5, after V lost 3 bases and J lost 3 bases. CDR3 protein: CASSETGGWDTEAFF. CDR3 DNA sequence: TGCGCCAGCAGTGAAACAGGGGGCTGGGACACTGAAGCTTTCTTT.

The rearrangement joins TRBV6-1 to TRBJ1-5; D remains ambiguous. This CDR3 comprises 14 residues. Deletions cut 9 bases from V and 4 bases from J, with 16 bases between. CDR1 MNHNS and CDR2 SASEGT come from the germline V gene. This chain's CDR3 is CASFSGIENQPQHF. The CDR3, as DNA: TGTGCCAGTTTCTCCGGGATTGAAAATCAGCCCCAGCATTTT.

This clone has only a few counts. The V call is TRBV27, the J call TRBJ2-7; D could derive from TRBD1 or TRBD2 (7 bases each). This CDR3 region has 13 residues. The germline V gene has CDR1 MNHEY and CDR2 SMNVEV (reference sequence). Here the CDR3 DNA reads TGTGCATGCGGGGGACAGCGGCTCTACGAGCAGTACGTC. Residues: CACGGQRLYEQYV.

The chain recombines TRBV5-6 with TRBJ1-2; the D gene is possibly TRBD1 (6 bases). Trimming cost V 1 base and J 1 base, with 8 bases left between them. The CDR3 has 14 residues. Germline V gene sequence: CDR1 SGHDT, CDR2 YYEEEE. CDR3 sequence reads: CASSLYRDNYGYTF. DNA for the CDR3: TGTGCCAGCAGCTTGTACAGGGATAACTATGGCTACACCTTC.